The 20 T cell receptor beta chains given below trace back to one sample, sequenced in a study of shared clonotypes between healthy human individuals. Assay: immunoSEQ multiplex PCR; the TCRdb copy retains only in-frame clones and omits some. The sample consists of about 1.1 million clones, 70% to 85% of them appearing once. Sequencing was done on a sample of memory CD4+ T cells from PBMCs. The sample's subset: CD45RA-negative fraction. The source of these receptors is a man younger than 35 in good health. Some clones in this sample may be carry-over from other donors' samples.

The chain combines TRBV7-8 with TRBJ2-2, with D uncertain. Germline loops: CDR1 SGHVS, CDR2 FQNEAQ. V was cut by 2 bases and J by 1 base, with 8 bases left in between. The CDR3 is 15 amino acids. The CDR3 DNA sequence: TGTGCCAGCAGCTTATCAACCCAGAACACCGGGGAGCTGTTTTTT. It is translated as CASSLSTQNTGELFF.

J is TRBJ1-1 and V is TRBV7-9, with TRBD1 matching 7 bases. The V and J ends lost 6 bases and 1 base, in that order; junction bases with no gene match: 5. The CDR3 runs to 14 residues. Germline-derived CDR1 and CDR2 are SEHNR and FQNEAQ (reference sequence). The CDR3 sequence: CASSYGQANTEAFF. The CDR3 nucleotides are TGTGCCAGCAGTTATGGACAGGCGAACACTGAAGCTTTCTTT.

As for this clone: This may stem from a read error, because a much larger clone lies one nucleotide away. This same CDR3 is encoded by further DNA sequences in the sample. DNA for the CDR3: TGCAGCGTACTAGCGGGACCAGAGACCCAGTACTTC. Its translation: CSVLAGPETQYF. The rearrangement joins TRBV29-1 to TRBJ2-5; TRBD2 matches 10 bases. V lost 6 bases and J lost 4; bases outside the gene matches: 2. This CDR3 has 12 amino acids. CDR1 and CDR2 (germline): SQVTM, ANQGSEA.

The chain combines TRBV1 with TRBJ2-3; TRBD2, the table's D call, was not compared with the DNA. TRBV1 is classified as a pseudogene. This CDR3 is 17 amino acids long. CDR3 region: CTSSPQCSGRAPDTQYF. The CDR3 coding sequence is TGCACCAGCAGCCCCCAATGTAGCGGGAGGGCCCCAGATACGCAGTATTTT.

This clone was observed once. The CDR3 DNA is TGTGCCAGCAGCCAAGGGACAGCGATTAATGAAAAACTGTTTTTT. This encodes CASSQGTAINEKLFF. The gene calls are TRBV11-1 and TRBJ1-4, with 7 nucleotides matching TRBD1. The CDR3 has 15 amino acids. CDR1 and CDR2 from the germline V gene are SGHAT and FQDESV (reference sequence). V gave up 5 bases and J gave up 4 bases; unmatched junction bases: 7.

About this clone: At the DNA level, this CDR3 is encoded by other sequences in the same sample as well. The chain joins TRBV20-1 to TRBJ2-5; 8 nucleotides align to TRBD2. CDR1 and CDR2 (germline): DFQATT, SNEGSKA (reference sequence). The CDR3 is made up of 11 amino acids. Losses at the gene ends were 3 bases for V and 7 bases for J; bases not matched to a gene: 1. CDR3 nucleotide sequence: TGCAGTGCTAGGGCGGGGGGGACCCAGTACTTC. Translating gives CSARAGGTQYF.

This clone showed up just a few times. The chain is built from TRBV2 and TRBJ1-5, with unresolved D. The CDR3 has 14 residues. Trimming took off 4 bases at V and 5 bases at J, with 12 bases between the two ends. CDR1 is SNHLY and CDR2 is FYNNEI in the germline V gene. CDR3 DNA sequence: TGTGCCAGCAGTGGTCCCGCCAGAGATCAGCCCCAGCATTTT. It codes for CASSGPARDQPQHF.

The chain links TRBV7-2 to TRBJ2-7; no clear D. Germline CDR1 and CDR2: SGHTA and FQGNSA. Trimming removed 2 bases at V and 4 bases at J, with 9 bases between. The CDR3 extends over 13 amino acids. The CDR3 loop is CASSLSPVYEQYF. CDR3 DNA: TGTGCCAGCAGCTTATCCCCTGTTTACGAGCAGTACTTC.

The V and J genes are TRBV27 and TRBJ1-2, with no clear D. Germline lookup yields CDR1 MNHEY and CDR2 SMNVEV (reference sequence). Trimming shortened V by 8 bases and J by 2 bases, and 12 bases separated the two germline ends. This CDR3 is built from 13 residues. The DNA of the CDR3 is TGTGCCAGCGGAGGTCAGAGAAACTATGGCTACACCTTC. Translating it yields CASGGQRNYGYTF.

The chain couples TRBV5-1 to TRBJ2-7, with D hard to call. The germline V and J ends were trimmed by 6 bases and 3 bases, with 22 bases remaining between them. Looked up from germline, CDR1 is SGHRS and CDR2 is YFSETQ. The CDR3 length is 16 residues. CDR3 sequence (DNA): TGCGCCAGCAACTCTGGCAGTCCTGCCATCAACTACGAGCAGTACTTC. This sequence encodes CASNSGSPAINYEQYF. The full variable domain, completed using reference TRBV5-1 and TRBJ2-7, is KAGVTQTPRYLIKTRGQQVTLSCSPISGHRSVSWYQQTPGQGLQFLFEYFSETQRNKGNFPGRFSGRQFSNSRSEMNVSTLELGDSALYLCASNSGSPAINYEQYFGPGTRLTVT.

CDR3 protein: CASSVLGLNTGELFF. CDR3 coding DNA: TGTGCCAGCAGCGTCCTTGGACTGAACACCGGGGAGCTGTTTTTT. The V and J genes are TRBV5-6 and TRBJ2-2, with D tentatively TRBD2 (5 bases). The CDR3 has 15 residues. From germline, CDR1 is SGHDT and CDR2 YYEEEE. V lost 4 bases and J lost 1, with 11 bases in between.

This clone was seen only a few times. CDR3 loop: CASTRDRGFEQYF. Written as DNA, the CDR3 is TGTGCCAGCACCCGGGACAGGGGCTTCGAGCAGTACTTC. The chain has TRBV6-1 and TRBJ2-7; 10 positions match TRBD1. CDR3 length: 13 amino acids. The germline V gene has CDR1 MNHNS and CDR2 SASEGT. The ends lost 7 bases at V and 6 bases at J; junction bases unmatched: 6.

Here the CDR3 reads CASSLDPNPIAYSGNTIYF. CDR3 DNA sequence: TGTGCCAGCAGCTTGGATCCGAATCCGATAGCTTACTCTGGAAACACCATATATTTT. The rearrangement joins TRBV5-6 to TRBJ1-3; D is unclear. From germline, CDR1 is SGHDT and CDR2 YYEEEE. The germline V and J ends were trimmed by 0 bases and 0 bases, with 19 bases remaining between them. The CDR3 is made up of 19 amino acids.

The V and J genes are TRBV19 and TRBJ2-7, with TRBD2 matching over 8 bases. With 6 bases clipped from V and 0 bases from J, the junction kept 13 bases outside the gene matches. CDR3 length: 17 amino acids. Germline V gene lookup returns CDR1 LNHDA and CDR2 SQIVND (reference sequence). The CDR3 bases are TGTGCCAGTAGCCCTCTCCACGCGGGAGGCCCCTCCTACGAGCAGTACTTC. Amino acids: CASSPLHAGGPSYEQYF. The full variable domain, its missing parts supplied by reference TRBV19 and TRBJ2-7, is DGGITQSPKYLFRKEGQNVTLSCEQNLNHDAMYWYRQDPGQGLRLIYYSQIVNDFQKGDIAEGYSVSREKKESFPLTVTSAQKNPTAFYLCASSPLHAGGPSYEQYFGPGTRLTVT.

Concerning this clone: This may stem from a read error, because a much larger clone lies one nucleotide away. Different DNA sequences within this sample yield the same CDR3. In nucleotides, the CDR3 is TGTGCCAGCAGTTTATCCGGGACAGCTGAAGCTTTCTTT. This codes for CASSLSGTAEAFF. The V and J genes are TRBV28 and TRBJ1-1; 7 positions agree with TRBD1. From germline, CDR1 is MDHEN and CDR2 SYDVKM. The CDR3 has 13 amino acids. V dropped 1 base and J dropped 6; count of bases not matched to a gene: 2.

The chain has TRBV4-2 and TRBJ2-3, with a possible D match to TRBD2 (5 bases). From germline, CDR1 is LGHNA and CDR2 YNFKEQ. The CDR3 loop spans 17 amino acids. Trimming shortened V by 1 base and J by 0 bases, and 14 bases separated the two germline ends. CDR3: CASSQALTRESTDTQYF. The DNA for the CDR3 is TGTGCCAGCAGCCAAGCCCTCACAAGGGAGAGCACAGATACGCAGTATTTT.

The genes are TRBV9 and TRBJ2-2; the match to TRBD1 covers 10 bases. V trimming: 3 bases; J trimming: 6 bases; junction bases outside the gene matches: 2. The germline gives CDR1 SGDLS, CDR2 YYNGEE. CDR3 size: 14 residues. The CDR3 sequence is CASSAGTGAGELFF. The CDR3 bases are TGTGCCAGCAGCGCCGGGACAGGGGCCGGGGAGCTGTTTTTT. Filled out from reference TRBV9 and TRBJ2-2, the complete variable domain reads DSGVTQTPKHLITATGQRVTLRCSPRSGDLSVYWYQQSLDQGLQFLIQYYNGEERAKGNILERFSAQQFPDLHSELNLSSLELGDSALYFCASSAGTGAGELFFGEGSRLTVL.

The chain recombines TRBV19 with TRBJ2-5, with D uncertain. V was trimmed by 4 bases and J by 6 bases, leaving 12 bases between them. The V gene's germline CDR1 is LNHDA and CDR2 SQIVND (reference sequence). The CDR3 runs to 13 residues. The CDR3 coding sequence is TGTGCCAGTAGTAGGAGCCTAGGACAGACCCAGTACTTC. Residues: CASSRSLGQTQYF.

CDR3 sequence reads: CSASYTQPQHF. CDR3 nucleotide sequence: TGCAGTGCTAGTTATACCCAGCCCCAGCATTTT. This rearrangement joins TRBV20-1 to TRBJ1-5, with no clear D. The length of the CDR3 is 11 residues. Per germline, CDR1 DFQATT and CDR2 SNEGSKA (reference sequence). Trimming pared 3 bases from V and 7 bases from J, leaving 7 bases between.

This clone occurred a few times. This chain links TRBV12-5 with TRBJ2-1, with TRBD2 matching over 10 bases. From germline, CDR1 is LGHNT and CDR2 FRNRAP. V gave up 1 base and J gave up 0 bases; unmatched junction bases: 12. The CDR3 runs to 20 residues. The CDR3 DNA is TGTGCTAGTGGTTTGGCCTGGACTAGCGGAGGCCCTAGCTCCTACAATGAGCAGTTCTTC. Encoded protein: CASGLAWTSGGPSSYNEQFF.